A selection of T cell receptor beta chains follows, all from one sample in a study of immune characteristics of hereditary and idiopathic chronic pancreatitis. Generated by immunoSEQ multiplex PCR, the TCRdb table keeps only in-frame clones and is missing some. Seen here are 1,500 to 2,000 clones, around 76% observed once, and the top ten hold more than 15%. Sample: pancreas tissue with hereditary chronic pancreatitis. The receptors originated from a human donor with chronic pancreatitis. The CDR3 runs from the conserved cysteine through the conserved F or W. The D gene is left open where the match is weak. Clone size is shown for a subset of rows, as once, few, many or a class of expanded clone.

V gene	clone size	D gene	J gene	CDR3 DNA	CDR3 protein
TRBV27	NA	NA	TRBJ1-2	TGTGCCAGCAGTCCATCGGTCCCCAACTATGGCTACACCTTC	CASSPSVPNYGYTF
TRBV19	NA	NA	TRBJ2-3	TGTGCCAGTAGTATTCTGGCAGACGACACAGATACGCAGTATTTT	CASSILADDTDTQYF
TRBV4-1	NA	NA	TRBJ2-7	TGCGCCAGCAGCCAAGGAGGGCGCGGCTACGAGCAGTACTTC	CASSQGGRGYEQYF
TRBV15	NA	TRBD1	TRBJ2-7	TGTGCCACCAGCGTAAACACAGGGGTTCTCGGCGAGCAGTACTTC	CATSVNTGVLGEQYF
TRBV3-1/TRBV3-2	few	TRBD1	TRBJ1-2	TGTGCCAGCAGCGCAGGGGGTTCTAACTATGGCTACACCTTC	CASSAGGSNYGYTF
TRBV7-2	NA	TRBD1	TRBJ1-6	TGTGCCAGCAGCGCCCGGGACAGGGGGTCTGATTCACCCCTCCACTTT	CASSARDRGSDSPLHF
TRBV27	once	NA	TRBJ1-2	TGTGCCAGCAGCGCGGACAGAGCTAACTATGGCTACACCTTC	CASSADRANYGYTF
TRBV7-9	NA	NA	TRBJ2-6	TGTGCCAGCAGCTTTGGAACTTACCGGACCTCTGGGGCCAACGTCCTGACTTTC	CASSFGTYRTSGANVLTF
TRBV6-2/TRBV6-3	NA	NA	TRBJ1-4	TGTGCCAGCAGCCCTAGGGGGAATGAAAAACTGTTTTTT	CASSPRGNEKLFF
TRBV2	NA	NA	TRBJ2-7	TGTGCCAGCAGGGACAGCAACTACTACGAGCAGTACTTC	CASRDSNYYEQYF
TRBV6-4	NA	NA	TRBJ1-5	TGTGCCAGCAGTGACTCCGGGCCTAATCAGCCCCAGCATTTT	CASSDSGPNQPQHF
TRBV3-1/TRBV3-2	NA	TRBD2	TRBJ2-5	TGTGCCAGCAGCCAAGAGGGACTAGTGGAGACCCAGTACTTC	CASSQEGLVETQYF
TRBV2	NA	NA	TRBJ1-1	TGTGCCAGCAGTGAAAGCCCGGGGGTGCGGAACACTGAAGCTTTCTTT	CASSESPGVRNTEAFF
TRBV5-4	NA	TRBD2	TRBJ2-7	TGTGCCAGCAGCTTGAACTCCCCTAGCGGGGGGGCCGAGCAGTACTTC	CASSLNSPSGGAEQYF
TRBV7-2	NA	NA	TRBJ2-1	TGTGCCAGCAGCTTAGCGGCTGGGGCGAATGAGCAGTTCTTC	CASSLAAGANEQFF
TRBV14	NA	TRBD2	TRBJ2-1	TGTGCCAGCAGCCAAGAAGGGCCGGGGAGGGCCCGCTCCTACAATGAGCAGTTCTTC	CASSQEGPGRARSYNEQFF
TRBV19	NA	NA	TRBJ2-3	TGTGCCAGTAGTATAAAAGGCCCTCTGCGCACAGATACGCAGTATTTT	CASSIKGPLRTDTQYF
TRBV7-2	NA	NA	TRBJ2-3	TGTGCCAGCAGCTTAAATCGGGGCACAGATACGCAGTATTTT	CASSLNRGTDTQYF
TRBV3-1/TRBV3-2	NA	TRBD1	TRBJ1-6	TGTGCCAGCAGACAACAGGGGGGCTCCTATAATTCACCCCTCCACTTT	CASRQQGGSYNSPLHF
TRBV24-1	NA	TRBD2	TRBJ2-1	TGTGCCACCAGTTCGGCAGCGGGAGTACAAAATGAGCAGTTCTTC	CATSSAAGVQNEQFF
TRBV7-9	NA	NA	TRBJ1-1	TGTGCCAGCAGTTCCCGAGGGGACACTGAAGCTTTCTTT	CASSSRGDTEAFF
TRBV14	NA	NA	TRBJ1-6	TGTGCCAGCAGCCAAGGTTTGAGCGGACCGGTCTCACCCCTCCACTTT	CASSQGLSGPVSPLHF
TRBV6-6	NA	NA	TRBJ2-2	TGTGCCAGCAGTTACCTCAGGGTAGCGGACACCGGGGAGCTGTTTTTT	CASSYLRVADTGELFF
TRBV3-1/TRBV3-2	NA	NA	TRBJ2-3	TGTGCCAGCAAACAGCTCAATACGCAGTATTTT	CASKQLNTQYF
TRBV5-6	NA	NA	TRBJ1-2	TGTGCCAGCAGCCAGGACACGAGCTACACCTTC	CASSQDTSYTF
TRBV4-2	NA	TRBD1	TRBJ1-1	TGTGCCAGCAGCCAACCCCGGACAGGGGGGACTGAAGCTTTCTTT	CASSQPRTGGTEAFF
TRBV2	NA	NA	TRBJ1-4	TGTGCCAGCAGTGACCCGACGGAAGTTGCAACTAATGAAAAACTGTTTTTT	CASSDPTEVATNEKLFF
TRBV6-2/TRBV6-3	few	TRBD1	TRBJ1-1	TGTGCCAGCAGTTGGGACAGGCTGGCTGAAGCTTTCTTT	CASSWDRLAEAFF